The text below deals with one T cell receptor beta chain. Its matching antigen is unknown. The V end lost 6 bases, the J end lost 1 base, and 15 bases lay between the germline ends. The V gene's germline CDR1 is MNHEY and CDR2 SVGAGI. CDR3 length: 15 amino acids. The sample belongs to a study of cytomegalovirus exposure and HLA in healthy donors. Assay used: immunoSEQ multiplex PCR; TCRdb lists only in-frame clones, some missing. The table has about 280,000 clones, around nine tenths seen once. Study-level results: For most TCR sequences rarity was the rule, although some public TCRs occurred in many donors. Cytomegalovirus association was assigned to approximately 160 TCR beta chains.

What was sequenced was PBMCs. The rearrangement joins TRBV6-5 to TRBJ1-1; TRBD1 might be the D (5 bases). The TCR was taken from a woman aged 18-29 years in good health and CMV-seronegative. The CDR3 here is CASRPGQGGNTEAFF. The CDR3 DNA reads TGTGCCAGCAGACCTGGGCAGGGCGGGAACACTGAAGCTTTCTTT.